These 15 T cell receptor beta chains share one sample of origin, sequenced in a study of TIL therapy for anti-PD-1-resistant metastatic lung cancer. Time point noted: pre-treatment sample, taken before nivolumab and TIL therapy. This was the immunoSEQ v3 assay. Generated by immunoSEQ multiplex PCR, the TCRdb table keeps only in-frame clones and is missing some. The sample shows about 52,000 clones, 79% of them seen only once. The sequenced sample was blood, obtained at baseline. The receptors here all came from a woman aged 30 to 85 with non-small cell lung cancer.

The rearrangement joins TRBV6-1 to TRBJ1-2, with a weak D call TRBD1 (5 bases). Trimming left V 0 bases short and J 7 bases short, with 12 bases between. Germline CDR1 is MNHNS and CDR2 is SASEGT. This CDR3 spans 14 amino acids. The CDR3: CASSEAPGGRGYTF. DNA for the CDR3: TGTGCCAGCAGTGAAGCGCCGGGGGGTCGTGGCTACACCTTC.

The chain has TRBV18 and TRBJ2-3; D perhaps matches TRBD1 (5 bases). The length of the CDR3 is 15 residues. The germline V gene has CDR1 KGHSH and CDR2 LQKENI. V lost 3 bases to trimming and J lost 0 bases, with 10 bases between them. The chain's CDR3 is CASSPTGSSTDTQYF. As DNA, the CDR3 is TGTGCCAGCTCACCTACAGGATCTAGCACAGATACGCAGTATTTT.

The J gene is TRBJ1-4, the V gene TRBV19, with D possibly being TRBD1 (6 bases). The germline V gene has CDR1 LNHDA and CDR2 SQIVND (reference sequence). V lost 7 bases and J lost 3, with 12 bases in between. The CDR3 runs to 14 residues. CDR3 in DNA: TGTGCCAGTAAATTGGCAGGGGCTAATGAAAAACTGTTTTTT. Protein sequence: CASKLAGANEKLFF.

This chain links TRBV5-3 with TRBJ2-6, with D perhaps matching TRBD1 or TRBD2 (8 bases each). TRBV5-3 is an open reading frame, and its role is uncertain. CDR3 length: 16 amino acids. V gave up 10 bases and J gave up 0 bases, with 17 bases separating them. CDR3 DNA: TGTGCCCGGGGGGGACAGGATTGCTCTGGGGCCAACGTCCTGACTTTC. Translated, it gives CARGGQDCSGANVLTF.

The chain combines TRBV6-4 with TRBJ1-3; D gene ambiguous. The V end was cut by 7 bases, the J end by 0 bases, with 10 bases between. CDR1 is MRHNA, CDR2 SNTAGT, per germline. The CDR3 contains 14 residues. The CDR3, as DNA: TGTGCCAGCAAGGTGGATTCCTCTGGAAACACCATATATTTT. It specifies CASKVDSSGNTIYF.

The gene calls are TRBV19 and TRBJ2-3; 9 bases match TRBD2. The CDR3 covers 16 residues. Germline CDR1 LNHDA, CDR2 SQIVND (reference sequence). V lost 1 base and J lost 4; bases outside the gene matches: 6. The DNA for the CDR3 is TGTGCCAGTAGTATAGTCCTAGCGGGATGGGCAGATACGCAGTATTTT. This encodes CASSIVLAGWADTQYF.

The rearrangement uses TRBV2 and TRBJ2-2; 8 nucleotides match TRBD2. Per the germline V gene, CDR1 is SNHLY and CDR2 is FYNNEI. The ends lost 2 bases at V and 0 bases at J; junction bases unmatched: 2. CDR3 size: 16 residues. The CDR3 reads CASSEMGLANTGELFF. The CDR3 DNA sequence: TGTGCCAGCAGTGAAATGGGACTAGCGAACACCGGGGAGCTGTTTTTT. The full variable domain, its missing parts supplied by reference TRBV2 and TRBJ2-2, is EPEVTQTPSHQVTQMGQEVILRCVPISNHLYFYWYRQILGQKVEFLVSFYNNEISEKSEIFDDQFSVERPDGSNFTLKIRSTKLEDSAMYFCASSEMGLANTGELFFGEGSRLTVL.

CDR3 in amino acids: CASSAIDTGEKLFF. CDR3 in DNA: TGTGCCAGCAGCGCGATAGACACAGGTGAAAAACTGTTTTTT. This chain uses TRBV9 with TRBJ1-4, with TRBD1 as a possible D gene (5 bases). V lost 3 bases to trimming and J lost 7 bases, with 13 bases between them. From germline, CDR1 is SGDLS and CDR2 YYNGEE. This CDR3 is 14 amino acids long.

This clone was observed a few times. V is TRBV6-6 and J is TRBJ1-1; the D is unclear. V gave up 2 bases and J gave up 3 bases, with 7 bases separating them. CDR1 MNHNY and CDR2 SVGAGI come from the germline V gene (reference sequence). The CDR3 runs 13 residues. The CDR3 spells CASSYPGDTEAFF. CDR3 DNA: TGTGCCAGCAGTTACCCCGGGGACACTGAAGCTTTCTTT.

V gene TRBV15 combines with J gene TRBJ2-4, with unresolved D. This CDR3 comprises 15 residues. Germline assignment: CDR1 LNHNV and CDR2 YYDKDF (reference sequence). V was shortened by 0 bases and J by 0 bases, with 6 bases between the two germline ends. The CDR3: CATSRDPTAKNIQYF. CDR3 coding DNA: TGTGCCACCAGCAGAGATCCTACAGCCAAAAACATTCAGTACTTC. Using reference TRBV15 and TRBJ2-4 for the parts outside the CDR3, the full variable domain is DAMVIQNPRYQVTQFGKPVTLSCSQTLNHNVMYWYQQKSSQAPKLLFHYYDKDFNNEADTPDNFQSRRPNTSFCFLDIRSPGLGDTAMYLCATSRDPTAKNIQYFGAGTRLSVL.

The J gene is TRBJ1-2, the V gene TRBV27, with D possibly being TRBD1 (5 bases). The length of the CDR3 is 17 residues. Trimming pared 5 bases from V and 5 bases from J, leaving 24 bases between. CDR1 and CDR2 (germline): MNHEY, SMNVEV (reference sequence). The CDR3 loop reads CASSPGTDRFPVYGYTF. The CDR3 DNA reads as TGTGCCAGCAGTCCGGGAACAGACAGATTCCCAGTGTATGGCTACACCTTC.

This clone was counted only a few times. The rearrangement joins TRBV20-1 to TRBJ2-5; D is unresolved. The length of the CDR3 is 11 residues. CDR1 DFQATT and CDR2 SNEGSKA come from the germline V gene (reference sequence). V lost 5 bases and J 5 bases, leaving 9 bases between the germline ends. CDR3 DNA: TGCAGTGCTTATAAAGGGGAGACCCAGTACTTC. Amino acid sequence: CSAYKGETQYF.

V gene TRBV10-2 combines with J gene TRBJ1-1; D might be TRBD1 (5 bases). The CDR3 extends over 14 amino acids. CDR1 and CDR2 from the germline V gene are WSHSY and SAAADI. Trimming cost V 2 bases and J 11 bases, with 18 bases left between them. DNA of the CDR3: TGCGCCAGCAGTGAGGCCGGGACCCCGGGGATCGCTTTCTTT. Translated: CASSEAGTPGIAFF.

The chain joins TRBV6-6 to TRBJ2-4, with 10 bases aligning to TRBD1. The CDR3 covers 15 residues. Trimming took 8 bases from V and 0 from J; bases not matched to a gene: 4. Germline V gene data show CDR1 as MNHNY and CDR2 as SVGAGI (reference sequence). The DNA for the CDR3 is TGTGCCAGCTCGACAGGGGGCGCAGCCAAAAACATTCAGTACTTC. This codes for CASSTGGAAKNIQYF.

Written as DNA, the CDR3 is TGTGCCAGCAGCGCCCGGACCCAGAACAATGAGCAGTTCTTC. It specifies CASSARTQNNEQFF. The chain couples TRBV11-3 to TRBJ2-1; D unresolved. This CDR3 contains 14 residues. Germline values: CDR1 SGHNT, CDR2 YENEEA. The ends were cut back, 5 bases at V and 5 bases at J, with 13 bases in the middle.